The entry below describes one T cell receptor beta chain. Method: immunoSEQ multiplex PCR; TCRdb's copy keeps in-frame clones and lacks some. The table records some 2.4 million clones, roughly 93% of them present only once. The data were obtained in a study of shared clonotypes between healthy human individuals. After removal of 5 bases from V and 7 bases from J, the junction contained 12 bases not matched to a gene. CDR3 length equals 15 residues. This receptor was identified in a young man in good health. Some clones in this sample may be carry-over from other donors' samples. The chain carries TRBV5-3 and TRBJ2-1, with 7 bases that match TRBD1. TRBV5-3 counts as an open reading frame of uncertain function. The source material was naive CD4+ T cells from PBMCs. The sample's subset: CD45RA+ positively selected. CDR3 protein: CARSSLDRETNEQFF. The DNA for the CDR3 is TGTGCCAGAAGTTCCCTTGACAGGGAAACTAATGAGCAGTTCTTC.